This passage covers 16 T cell receptor beta chains from one sample sequenced in a study of blood T cells in healthy people across ages. Alongside a J-beta primer mix, a sample-barcoded 5' primer served in a second PCR lasting about 7 to 11 cycles. MiXCR was run by TCRdb on the 5' RACE reads, yielding one entry per CDR3 protein. The table has more than 1,400,000 distinct CDR3 sequences, approximately 40% seen once; the top ten hold 7% to 9%. Source material: blood. Receptor source: a woman under 30 in good health.

The V call is TRBV10-3, the J call TRBJ2-2; D perhaps matches TRBD2 (6 bases). Germline assignment: CDR1 ENHRY and CDR2 SYGVKD. Trimming took 6 bases from V and 0 from J, leaving 14 bases between them. CDR3 length equals 16 residues. The CDR3 sequence: CAIRSGGNPNTGELFF. In DNA, the CDR3 is TGTGCCATCAGGTCCGGGGGAAACCCGAACACCGGGGAGCTGTTTTTT.

The chain carries TRBV4-2 and TRBJ2-5; 10 bases are a match to TRBD2. This CDR3 region has 15 residues. Germline V gene sequence: CDR1 LGHNA, CDR2 YNFKEQ. The V and J ends lost 1 base and 5 bases, in that order; junction bases with no gene match: 4. CDR3 nucleotide sequence: TGTGCCAGCAGCCAAGTTCTAGCGGGGGATGAGACCCAGTACTTC. This encodes CASSQVLAGDETQYF.

The chain carries TRBV5-1 and TRBJ2-3; D ambiguous. The CDR3 spans 12 residues. Deletions cut 4 bases from V and 6 bases from J, with 9 bases between. Germline V gene sequence: CDR1 SGHRS, CDR2 YFSETQ. CDR3 region: CASSQAWDTQYF. DNA of the CDR3: TGCGCCAGCAGCCAAGCCTGGGATACGCAGTATTTT.

The V gene is TRBV9, the J gene TRBJ2-5, with 9 bases fitting TRBD2. The V segment lost 3 bases and the J segment 4 bases; nucleotides outside the gene matches: 7. CDR3 size: 15 residues. Germline CDR1 and CDR2: SGDLS and YYNGEE. CDR3: CASSDRVLAGETQYF. CDR3 sequence (DNA): TGTGCCAGCAGCGACCGCGTACTAGCGGGAGAGACCCAGTACTTC. The complete variable domain, with remaining parts taken from reference TRBV9 and TRBJ2-5, reads DSGVTQTPKHLITATGQRVTLRCSPRSGDLSVYWYQQSLDQGLQFLIQYYNGEERAKGNILERFSAQQFPDLHSELNLSSLELGDSALYFCASSDRVLAGETQYFGPGTRLLVL.

The chain couples TRBV10-3 to TRBJ1-5, with 12 bases that match TRBD1. Trimming removed 10 bases from V and 6 bases from J; junction bases left unmatched: 10. The CDR3 is 15 residues long. The germline V gene has CDR1 ENHRY and CDR2 SYGVKD. Here the CDR3 DNA reads TGTGCCACCCAGACCGGGACAGGGGGCTCTCAGCCCCAGCATTTT. Residues: CATQTGTGGSQPQHF.

There are a few counts of this clonotype. This chain uses TRBV12-3 or TRBV12-4 with TRBJ2-1; D is perhaps TRBD2 (5 bases). The V end was cut by 11 bases, the J end by 5 bases, with 16 bases between. This CDR3 contains 13 residues. The CDR3: CAVIVGNNNEQFF. The DNA for the CDR3 is TGTGCCGTCATCGTCGGGAACAACAATGAGCAGTTCTTC.

A few counts support this clonotype. This chain joins TRBV10-3 and TRBJ2-5; 13 bases line up with TRBD2. CDR1 is ENHRY, CDR2 SYGVKD, per germline. The CDR3 has 14 residues. The V and J ends lost 4 bases and 11 bases, in that order; junction bases with no gene match: 7. In DNA, the CDR3 is TGTGCCATCAGTGTAGGACTAGCGGGAGAGGCGCAGTACTTC. Translation gives CAISVGLAGEAQYF.

The V call is TRBV12-3 or TRBV12-4, the J call TRBJ1-2, with 9 bases fitting TRBD1. The CDR3 extends over 14 amino acids. The V segment lost 9 bases and the J segment 5 bases; nucleotides outside the gene matches: 10. The CDR3: CASWTGTGNYGYTF. The CDR3, as DNA: TGTGCCAGTTGGACGGGGACAGGGAATTATGGCTACACCTTC.

There are a few counts of this clonotype. The rearrangement joins TRBV4-1 to TRBJ2-1; 8 bases align to TRBD1. The germline gives CDR1 MGHRA, CDR2 YSYEKL. This CDR3 contains 16 residues. The J segment lost 8 bases and the V segment lost 1 base, leaving 10 bases of the junction unmatched. The CDR3 bases are TGCGCCAGCAGCCAAGGTTCAGGGGGCGGGTACGATGAGCAGTTCTTC. This gives the protein CASSQGSGGGYDEQFF.

The chain employs TRBV3-1 and TRBJ2-7; 8 nucleotides agree with TRBD1. The ends lost 7 bases at V and 7 bases at J; junction bases unmatched: 15. Germline loops: CDR1 LGHDT, CDR2 YNNKEL (reference sequence). The CDR3 is 15 residues long. Here the CDR3 DNA reads TGTGCCAGCACCGAAGCCGGGACAGGAGGTTTTGAGCAGTACTTC. Translating gives CASTEAGTGGFEQYF.

The genes are TRBV28 and TRBJ2-7; D possibly matches TRBD1 or TRBD2 (5 bases each). The CDR3 length is 15 residues. Trimming left V 5 bases short and J 2 bases short, with 16 bases between. Germline lookup yields CDR1 MDHEN and CDR2 SYDVKM. The DNA for the CDR3 is TGTGCCAGCAGTAATTTGAGGGGAGCTGCCTACGAGCAGTACTTC. This codes for CASSNLRGAAYEQYF.

The V gene is TRBV18, the J gene TRBJ1-2; a weak D match, TRBD1 (6 bases). Trimming removed 4 bases from V and 5 bases from J, with 14 bases in between. This CDR3 contains 14 residues. Germline loops: CDR1 KGHSH, CDR2 LQKENI. The CDR3 DNA follows: TGTGCCAGCTCACAGACAGGCGCGGAATATGGCTACACCTTC. It encodes CASSQTGAEYGYTF.

This clonotype was detected a few times. The rearrangement joins TRBV20-1 to TRBJ2-1; the match to TRBD2 covers 8 bases. Germline trimming cut 5 bases from V and 5 bases from J; bases unmatched to any gene: 8. The CDR3 runs to 14 residues. Germline V CDR1 and CDR2: DFQATT, SNEGSKA (reference sequence). The CDR3 bases are TGCAGTGCTCCCCTACGGGGGGGCCACAATGAGCAGTTCTTC. Its protein is CSAPLRGGHNEQFF.

The chain carries TRBV3-1 and TRBJ2-1; 8 nucleotides align to TRBD2. The tail of the sequence fits TRBJ2-7 better, so the J call may be wrong. The germline CDR1 and CDR2 sequences are LGHDT and YNNKEL (reference sequence). This CDR3 is 16 amino acids long. As DNA, the CDR3 is TGTGCCAGCAGCTACACTAGCGGAGGCTCCTACAATGAGCAGTACTTC. Its protein is CASSYTSGGSYNEQYF.

Worth noting for this clonotype: Germline is not matched at one junction end, which may reflect a read error. V usage is TRBV14 and J usage is TRBJ2-1; 9 bases are shared with TRBD2. In germline, CDR1 is SGHDN, CDR2 FVKESK. This CDR3 is 17 amino acids long. CDR3 in DNA: TGTGCCAGCAACCAATATTTTAGCGGGAGTCGAAACAATGAGCAGTTCTTC. Translating it yields CASNQYFSGSRNNEQFF. Full variable domain (rest looked up from reference TRBV14 and TRBJ2-1): EAGVTQFPSHSVIEKGQTVTLRCDPISGHDNLYWYRRVMGKEIKFLLHFVKESKQDESGMPNNRFLAERTGGTYSTLKVQPAELEDSGVYFCASNQYFSGSRNNEQFFGPGTRLTVL.

This chain joins TRBV6-4 and TRBJ2-3; perhaps D is TRBD1 or TRBD2 (6 bases each). The CDR3 runs 15 residues. V was trimmed by 4 bases and J by 6 bases, leaving 17 bases between them. Germline V gene lookup returns CDR1 MRHNA and CDR2 SNTAGT. The DNA of the CDR3 is TGTGCCAGCAGTGTGAGTGGGGGGCCGAGGGATACGCAGTATTTT. Protein: CASSVSGGPRDTQYF.